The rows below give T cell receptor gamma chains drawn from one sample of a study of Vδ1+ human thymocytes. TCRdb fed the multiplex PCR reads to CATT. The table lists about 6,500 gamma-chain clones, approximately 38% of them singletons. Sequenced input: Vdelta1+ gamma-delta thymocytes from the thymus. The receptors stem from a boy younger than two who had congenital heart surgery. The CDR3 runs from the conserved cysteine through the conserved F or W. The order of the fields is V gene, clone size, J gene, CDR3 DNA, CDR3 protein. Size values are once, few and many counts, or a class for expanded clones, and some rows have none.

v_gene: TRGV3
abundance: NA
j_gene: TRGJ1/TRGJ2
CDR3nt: TGTGCCACCTGGGACAGGGGTCATTATTATAAGAAACTCTTT
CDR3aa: CATWDRGHYYKKLF

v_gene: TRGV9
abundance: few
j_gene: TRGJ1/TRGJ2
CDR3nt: TGTGCCTTGTGGGAGGCCCTATCGAATTATTATAAGAAACTCTTT
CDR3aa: CALWEALSNYYKKLF

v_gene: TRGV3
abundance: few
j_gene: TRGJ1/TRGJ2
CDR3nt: TGTGCCACCTGGGACAGTAATTATTATAAGAAACTCTTT
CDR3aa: CATWDSNYYKKLF

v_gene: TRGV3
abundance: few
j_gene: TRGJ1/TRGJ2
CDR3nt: TGTGCCACCTGGGACAGGCCGTTTAAGAAGCTCTTT
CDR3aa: CATWDRPFKKLF

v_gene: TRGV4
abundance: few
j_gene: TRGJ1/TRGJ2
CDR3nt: TGTGCCACCTGGGATAAATCTAAGAATTATTATAAGAAACTCTTT
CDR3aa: CATWDKSKNYYKKLF

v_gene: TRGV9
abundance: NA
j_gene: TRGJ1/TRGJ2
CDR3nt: TGTGCCTCAGTGGCTTATTATAAGAAACTCTTT
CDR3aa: CASVAYYKKLF

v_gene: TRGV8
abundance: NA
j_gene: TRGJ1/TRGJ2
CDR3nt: TGTGCCACCTGGGGTCGAAATTATTATAAGAAACTCTTT
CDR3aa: CATWGRNYYKKLF

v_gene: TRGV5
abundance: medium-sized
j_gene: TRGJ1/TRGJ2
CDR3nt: TGTGCCACCTGGGACAGGCAATATAAGAAACTCTTT
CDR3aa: CATWDRQYKKLF

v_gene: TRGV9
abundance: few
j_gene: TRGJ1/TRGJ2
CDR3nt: TGTGCCTTGTGGGAGGTGCAGAAGAAACTCTTT
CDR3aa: CALWEVQKKLF

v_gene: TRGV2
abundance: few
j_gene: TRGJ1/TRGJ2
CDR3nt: TGTGCCACCTGGGACGGAAACCATTATAAGAAACTCTTT
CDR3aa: CATWDGNHYKKLF

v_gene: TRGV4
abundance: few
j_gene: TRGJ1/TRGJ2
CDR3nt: TGTGCCGCCTGGTATTATTATAAGAAACTCTTT
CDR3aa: CAAWYYYKKLF

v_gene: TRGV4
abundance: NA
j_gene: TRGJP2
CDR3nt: TGTGCCACCTGGGATCTCAGTAGTGATTGGATCAAGACGTTT
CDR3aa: CATWDLSSDWIKTF

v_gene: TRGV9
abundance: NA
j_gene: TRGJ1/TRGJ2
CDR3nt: TGTGCCTTGTGGGAGGTGCAAAAGGAGAAGCTCTTT
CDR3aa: CALWEVQKEKLF

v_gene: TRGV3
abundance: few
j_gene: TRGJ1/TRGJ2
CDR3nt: TGTGCCACCTGGGACAGGCTCTATTATAAGAAACTCTTT
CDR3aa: CATWDRLYYKKLF

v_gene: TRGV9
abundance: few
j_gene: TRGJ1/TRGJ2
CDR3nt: TGTGCCTTGTGGGAGGTGCGGTCTTATTATTATAAGAAACTCTTT
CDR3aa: CALWEVRSYYYKKLF

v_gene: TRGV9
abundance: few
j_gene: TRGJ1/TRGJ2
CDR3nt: TGTGCCTTGTGGGCCGATTATAAGAAACTCTTT
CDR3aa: CALWADYKKLF

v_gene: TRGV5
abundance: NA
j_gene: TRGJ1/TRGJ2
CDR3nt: TGTGCCAACCGGGACAGGCCTCGGACGGTCGTGTTT
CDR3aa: CANRDRPRTVVF

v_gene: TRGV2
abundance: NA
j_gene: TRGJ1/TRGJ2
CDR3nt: TGTGCCACCTGGGACGGGCTTGGGGGGCATAAGAAACTCTTT
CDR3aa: CATWDGLGGHKKLF

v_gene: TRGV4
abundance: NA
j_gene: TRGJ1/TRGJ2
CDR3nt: TGTGCCACCGGGGATGGGCTTATTGAGAAACTCTTT
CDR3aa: CATGDGLIEKLF

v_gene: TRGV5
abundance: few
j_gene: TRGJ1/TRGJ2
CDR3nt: TGTGCCACCTGGGACAGGCGACGCTATAAGAAACTCTTT
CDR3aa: CATWDRRRYKKLF

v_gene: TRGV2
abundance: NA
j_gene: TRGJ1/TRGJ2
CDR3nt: TGTGCCACCTGGGACAAGAGGGAACTCTTT
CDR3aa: CATWDKRELF

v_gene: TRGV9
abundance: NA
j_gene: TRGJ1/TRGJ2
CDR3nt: TGTGCCGTGAATTATTATAAGAAACTCTTT
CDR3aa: CAVNYYKKLF